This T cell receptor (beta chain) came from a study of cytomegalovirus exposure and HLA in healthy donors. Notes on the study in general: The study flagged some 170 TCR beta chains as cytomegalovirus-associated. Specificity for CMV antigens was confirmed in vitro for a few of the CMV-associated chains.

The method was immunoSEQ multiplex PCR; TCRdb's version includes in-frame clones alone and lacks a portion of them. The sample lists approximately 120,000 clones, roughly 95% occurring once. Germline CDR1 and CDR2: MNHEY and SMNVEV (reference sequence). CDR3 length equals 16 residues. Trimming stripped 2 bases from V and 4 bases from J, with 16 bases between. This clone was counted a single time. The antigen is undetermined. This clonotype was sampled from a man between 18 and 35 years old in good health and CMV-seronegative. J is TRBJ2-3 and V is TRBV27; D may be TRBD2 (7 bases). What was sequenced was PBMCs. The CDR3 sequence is CASSLMGGRFSDTQYF. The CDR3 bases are TGTGCCAGCAGTTTAATGGGGGGGCGTTTTTCAGATACGCAGTATTTT.